One sample yielded the 30 T cell receptor beta chains listed below, sequenced in a study of T cell repertoires in cytomegalovirus infection. TCRdb fed the reads into MiXCR, producing one record per CDR3 protein. The sample holds 350,000 to 550,000 distinct CDR3 sequences, under 40% seen once. The source material was PBMCs. The receptors here all came from a human donor in good health (CMV status not recorded). Some clones in this sample may be carry-over from other donors' samples.

This clonotype was counted only a few times. CDR3 nucleotide sequence: TGTGCCAGCAGCTTATGGGACAGGGGTAACACCGGGGAGCTGTTTTTT. This codes for CASSLWDRGNTGELFF. V gene TRBV7-6 combines with J gene TRBJ2-2, with 10 bases fitting TRBD1. V lost 2 bases, J lost 2 bases, and 2 bases stayed unmatched. The CDR3 has 16 residues. The germline CDR1 and CDR2 sequences are SGHVS and FNYEAQ.

This clonotype was observed at least ten times. J is TRBJ2-1 and V is TRBV10-2; the D gene could be TRBD1 or TRBD2 (6 bases each). CDR1 and CDR2 (germline): WSHSY, SAAADI. V shed 10 bases and J shed 7 bases, with 17 bases lying between them. This CDR3 spans 13 amino acids. CDR3 loop: CATGRQEGNEQFF. CDR3 sequence (DNA): TGCGCCACCGGCCGACAGGAGGGGAATGAGCAGTTCTTC.

The chain carries TRBV27 and TRBJ2-7, with 9 positions matching TRBD1. CDR1 MNHEY and CDR2 SMNVEV come from the germline V gene (reference sequence). This CDR3 comprises 16 residues. With V trimmed by 3 bases and J by 2 bases, 8 bases remained unmatched. CDR3 coding DNA: TGTGCCAGCAGTTTTTCCGGGACAGGGTTTCCCTACGAGCAGTACTTC. Protein: CASSFSGTGFPYEQYF.

The CDR3 DNA sequence: TGTGCCAGCAGTTCCCCAGGGGGCCAGGTAATTTCGGCTTTCTTT. Its protein is CASSSPGGQVISAFF. The chain carries TRBV28 and TRBJ1-1; TRBD1 matches 8 bases. The CDR3 length is 15 residues. Germline V CDR1 and CDR2: MDHEN, SYDVKM. Germline trimming cut 4 bases from V and 11 bases from J; bases unmatched to any gene: 15. The whole variable domain, remainder taken from reference TRBV28 and TRBJ1-1, is DVKVTQSSRYLVKRTGEKVFLECVQDMDHENMFWYRQDPGLGLRLIYFSYDVKMKEKGDIPEGYSVSREKKERFSLILESASTNQTSMYLCASSSPGGQVISAFFGQGTRLTVV.

For this clonotype: This could be a read error, since a much larger clone is one nucleotide away. The CDR3 is CASSARTGLNTQAFF. CDR3 bases: TGTGCCAGCAGCGCCCGGACGGGGCTGAACACTCAAGCTTTCTTT. The chain recombines TRBV7-2 with TRBJ1-1, with a tentative D call TRBD1 (5 bases). The germline gives CDR1 SGHTA, CDR2 FQGNSA. This CDR3 is 15 amino acids long.

V usage is TRBV6-1 and J usage is TRBJ1-6; maybe TRBD1 (6 bases). The V and J ends lost 8 bases and 4 bases respectively, with 12 bases between them. There are 14 residues in the CDR3. Germline lookup yields CDR1 MNHNS and CDR2 SASEGT. The CDR3 is CASGTHHYNSPLHF. In DNA, the CDR3 is TGTGCCAGCGGGACACATCATTATAATTCACCCCTCCACTTT.

This clonotype was found a few times. The chain couples TRBV3-1 to TRBJ2-1; D gene unclear. Per germline, CDR1 LGHDT and CDR2 YNNKEL (reference sequence). V was clipped by 1 base and J by 1 base, with 14 bases between them. The CDR3 runs to 17 residues. The CDR3 bases are TGTGCCAGCAGCCAAGGGAGAGGCCGAACATCCTACAATGAGCAGTTCTTC. Its translation is CASSQGRGRTSYNEQFF.

V is TRBV7-2 and J is TRBJ1-4; D perhaps matches TRBD1 (5 bases). Germline V gives CDR1 SGHTA, CDR2 FQGNSA. Trimming took off 2 bases at V and 5 bases at J, with 12 bases between the two ends. CDR3 length equals 15 residues. This chain's CDR3 is CASSLLSRGNEKLFF. As DNA, the CDR3 is TGTGCCAGCAGCTTATTATCGAGGGGAAATGAAAAACTGTTTTTT.

This sequence joins TRBV20-1 and TRBJ2-5, with D perhaps TRBD1 (5 bases). The CDR3 runs to 12 residues. In germline, CDR1 is DFQATT, CDR2 SNEGSKA (reference sequence). Trimming stripped 4 bases from V and 5 bases from J, with 11 bases between. The CDR3 is CSAKGPGETQYF. In DNA form, the CDR3 reads TGCAGTGCTAAGGGGCCGGGCGAGACCCAGTACTTC.

This clonotype has at least ten counts. The chain links TRBV10-3 to TRBJ2-7, with D tentatively TRBD1 (5 bases). CDR1 ENHRY and CDR2 SYGVKD come from the germline V gene. The V end was cut by 2 bases, the J end by 3 bases, with 8 bases between. The CDR3 runs to 13 residues. The CDR3 DNA sequence: TGTGCCATCAGTGAGGGTACAGGCTACGAGCAGTACTTC. It codes for CAISEGTGYEQYF.

CDR3 amino acids: CATRDRGQSYGYTF. The CDR3 DNA is TGTGCAACCCGGGACAGGGGGCAGAGCTATGGCTACACCTTC. The rearrangement uses TRBV19 and TRBJ1-2; 12 nucleotides align to TRBD1. This CDR3 has 14 amino acids. The germline V gene has CDR1 LNHDA and CDR2 SQIVND (reference sequence). The variable domain in full, with the rest retrieved from reference TRBV19 and TRBJ1-2, is DGGITQSPKYLFRKEGQNVTLSCEQNLNHDAMYWYRQDPGQGLRLIYYSQIVNDFQKGDIAEGYSVSREKKESFPLTVTSAQKNPTAFYLCATRDRGQSYGYTFGSGTRLTVV.

The chain has TRBV28 and TRBJ1-5, with TRBD1 identical over 12 bases. Germline lookup yields CDR1 MDHEN and CDR2 SYDVKM. The CDR3 runs to 18 residues. J gave up 5 bases and V 5 bases, and 13 bases lay outside the gene matches. For the CDR3, the DNA is TGTGCCAGCAGTCTCGGGACAGGGGGCACCATTGCGGATCAGCCCCAGCATTTT. It yields the protein CASSLGTGGTIADQPQHF.

This clonotype was recorded many times. This chain links TRBV7-2 with TRBJ1-6; D remains ambiguous. This CDR3 is 12 amino acids long. Trimming took off 2 bases at V and 10 bases at J, with 6 bases between the two ends. Germline V gives CDR1 SGHTA, CDR2 FQGNSA. The CDR3 coding sequence is TGTGCCAGCAGCTTAAGGGAGTCACCCCTCCACTTT. Amino acids: CASSLRESPLHF.

The chain recombines TRBV20-1 with TRBJ2-2, with TRBD1 matching 8 bases. The CDR3 extends over 14 amino acids. Germline CDR1 reads DFQATT; CDR2 reads SNEGSKA (reference sequence). The trim removed 5 bases at V and 1 base at J, leaving 3 bases unmatched. The CDR3 reads CSARDRKNTGELFF. In DNA, the CDR3 is TGCAGTGCTCGGGACAGGAAGAACACCGGGGAGCTGTTTTTT.

The chain employs TRBV3-1 and TRBJ1-1, with a tentative D call TRBD1 (5 bases). V gave up 4 bases and J gave up 5 bases, with 11 bases separating them. CDR3 length: 13 residues. The germline V gene encodes CDR1 LGHDT and CDR2 YNNKEL (reference sequence). For the CDR3, the DNA is TGTGCCAGCAGCCGGCGGGGGACTACTGAAGCTTTCTTT. Protein: CASSRRGTTEAFF. Together with reference TRBV3-1 and TRBJ1-1, the CDR3 gives the full variable domain: DTAVSQTPKYLVTQMGNDKSIKCEQNLGHDTMYWYKQDSKKFLKIMFSYNNKELIINETVPNRFSPKSPDKAHLNLHINSLELGDSAVYFCASSRRGTTEAFFGQGTRLTVV.

This chain uses TRBV14 with TRBJ1-1; D is unresolved. The CDR3 consists of 14 residues. CDR1 and CDR2 (germline): SGHDN, FVKESK. The V end was cut by 0 bases, the J end by 5 bases, with 10 bases between. CDR3 amino acids: CASSQDVRWTEAFF. The CDR3 nucleotides are TGTGCCAGCAGCCAAGACGTGAGGTGGACTGAAGCTTTCTTT.

This clonotype was counted at least ten times. This rearrangement joins TRBV7-2 to TRBJ2-7; maybe TRBD1 (6 bases). V dropped 5 bases and J dropped 0 bases, with 17 bases sitting between them. Germline-derived CDR1 and CDR2 are SGHTA and FQGNSA. The CDR3 totals 16 residues. CDR3 sequence reads: CASSSDRFVSSYEQYF. DNA for the CDR3: TGTGCCAGCAGCAGTGACAGGTTTGTAAGCTCCTACGAGCAGTACTTC.

This clonotype was observed a handful of times. The chain employs TRBV6-2 or TRBV6-3 and TRBJ1-1; weak D call: TRBD1 (5 bases). The CDR3 has 14 amino acids. V was shortened by 2 bases and J by 3 bases, with 10 bases between the two germline ends. CDR1 is MNHEY and CDR2 is SVGEGT in the germline V gene. The CDR3 coding sequence is TGTGCCAGCAGTTACCACCGCAGGGACACTGAAGCTTTCTTT. Encoded protein: CASSYHRRDTEAFF.

The V and J genes are TRBV4-1 and TRBJ2-1; no definite D call. Germline V gives CDR1 MGHRA, CDR2 YSYEKL. The CDR3 extends over 15 amino acids. With 7 bases removed from V and 4 bases from J, the gap between germline ends came to 17 bases. CDR3 region: CASNDDGAYYNEQFF. The CDR3 DNA follows: TGCGCCAGCAACGACGACGGAGCTTATTACAATGAGCAGTTCTTC.

The J gene is TRBJ1-1, the V gene TRBV12-3 or TRBV12-4; TRBD1 agrees at 10 bases. V lost 5 bases and J lost 4; bases outside the gene matches: 7. The CDR3 has 15 residues. The DNA for the CDR3 is TGTGCCAGCAGTGACAGGGGGCAGGGCGGCACTGAAGCTTTCTTT. Residues: CASSDRGQGGTEAFF.

This clonotype was found a few times. V gene TRBV5-5 combines with J gene TRBJ1-2; 7 nucleotides agree with TRBD1. Germline CDR1 reads SGHKS; CDR2 reads YYEKEE (reference sequence). With V trimmed by 2 bases and J by 7 bases, 14 bases remained unmatched. There are 16 residues in the CDR3. CDR3 sequence reads: CASSLMLQGPLVGYTF. CDR3 in DNA: TGTGCCAGCAGCTTAATGCTACAGGGGCCGCTCGTTGGCTACACCTTC.

The rearrangement links TRBV4-1 to TRBJ2-1; 9 nucleotides line up with TRBD2. The V gene's germline CDR1 is MGHRA and CDR2 YSYEKL. The ends lost 0 bases at V and 2 bases at J; junction bases unmatched: 2. This CDR3 region has 16 residues. CDR3 DNA sequence: TGCGCCAGCAGCCAAGAGGGCGGGGGGGCCTACAATGAGCAGTTCTTC. This translates into CASSQEGGGAYNEQFF.

Concerning this clonotype itself: A much larger clone is a single base away; this may be a read error. This rearrangement joins TRBV7-2 to TRBJ1-5; no clear D gene. CDR3 length: 12 residues. Germline V CDR1 and CDR2: SGHTA, FQGNSA. This CDR3 is CASSLAHQPRHF. The CDR3 DNA sequence: TGTGCCAGCAGCTTAGCCCATCAGCCCCGGCATTTT.

This chain connects TRBV2 to TRBJ1-1; TRBD1 might be the D (5 bases). CDR3 size: 14 residues. The germline V gene encodes CDR1 SNHLY and CDR2 FYNNEI. Trimming stripped 4 bases from V and 1 base from J, with 10 bases between. CDR3 DNA sequence: TGTGCCAGCAGTGGGGGCAGCAGGAACACTGAAGCTTTCTTT. This encodes CASSGGSRNTEAFF.

This clonotype was seen a few times. The rearrangement joins TRBV10-3 to TRBJ1-2; D is uncertain. Per germline, CDR1 ENHRY and CDR2 SYGVKD. The CDR3 loop spans 13 amino acids. V lost 4 bases to trimming and J lost 7 bases, with 13 bases between them. The CDR3: CAISVGEGSGYTF. The CDR3 region has the DNA TGTGCCATCAGTGTCGGGGAGGGATCTGGCTACACCTTC.

V is TRBV3-1 and J is TRBJ1-6; 7 bases align to TRBD1. The CDR3 totals 16 residues. CDR1 LGHDT and CDR2 YNNKEL come from the germline V gene (reference sequence). J lost 7 bases, V lost 5 bases, and 11 bases had no gene match. The CDR3 region is CASSATRDSLNSPLHF. CDR3 nucleotide sequence: TGTGCCAGCAGCGCAACCCGGGACAGTTTAAATTCACCCCTCCACTTT. The full variable domain, its missing parts supplied by reference TRBV3-1 and TRBJ1-6, is DTAVSQTPKYLVTQMGNDKSIKCEQNLGHDTMYWYKQDSKKFLKIMFSYNNKELIINETVPNRFSPKSPDKAHLNLHINSLELGDSAVYFCASSATRDSLNSPLHFGNGTRLTVT.

The table lists this clonotype with a count of one. This clone may be a read error of a much larger clone one base away. This rearrangement joins TRBV28 to TRBJ2-6, with D maybe TRBD2 (6 bases). The CDR3 runs 17 residues. CDR1 MDHEN and CDR2 SYDVKM come from the germline V gene. In DNA, the CDR3 is TGTGCCAGCAGTTTATGGTGGAGGGAGTCTGGGGCCAACGTCCCGACTTTC. It specifies CASSLWWRESGANVPTF.

The genes are TRBV4-2 and TRBJ2-3; tentative D call: TRBD2 (5 bases). This CDR3 has 20 amino acids. Germline V gene data show CDR1 as LGHNA and CDR2 as YNFKEQ. V dropped 0 bases and J dropped 1 base, with 23 bases sitting between them. The CDR3 is CASSQDWGVRAVPRTDTQYF. CDR3 nucleotide sequence: TGTGCCAGCAGCCAAGATTGGGGAGTAAGGGCGGTACCTCGCACAGATACGCAGTATTTT.

This clonotype came up a few times. The chain couples TRBV4-1 to TRBJ2-7, with D hard to call. The length of the CDR3 is 15 residues. V dropped 2 bases and J dropped 0 bases, with 11 bases sitting between them. From germline, CDR1 is MGHRA and CDR2 YSYEKL. This chain's CDR3 is CASSQRSANSYEQYF. In DNA, the CDR3 is TGCGCCAGCAGCCAAAGATCGGCCAACTCCTACGAGCAGTACTTC.

Worth noting for this clonotype: It is likely a read error, because the conserved phenylalanine at the end of the CDR3 is missing. The chain has TRBV5-1 and TRBJ2-7; tentative D call: TRBD2 (7 bases). The CDR3 loop spans 15 amino acids. Looked up from germline, CDR1 is SGHRS and CDR2 is YFSETQ. Trimming left V 0 bases short and J 1 base short, with 11 bases between. CDR3 in amino acids: CASSLVGGPSYEQYL. As DNA, the CDR3 is TGCGCCAGCAGCTTGGTCGGGGGGCCGTCCTACGAGCAGTACTTA.